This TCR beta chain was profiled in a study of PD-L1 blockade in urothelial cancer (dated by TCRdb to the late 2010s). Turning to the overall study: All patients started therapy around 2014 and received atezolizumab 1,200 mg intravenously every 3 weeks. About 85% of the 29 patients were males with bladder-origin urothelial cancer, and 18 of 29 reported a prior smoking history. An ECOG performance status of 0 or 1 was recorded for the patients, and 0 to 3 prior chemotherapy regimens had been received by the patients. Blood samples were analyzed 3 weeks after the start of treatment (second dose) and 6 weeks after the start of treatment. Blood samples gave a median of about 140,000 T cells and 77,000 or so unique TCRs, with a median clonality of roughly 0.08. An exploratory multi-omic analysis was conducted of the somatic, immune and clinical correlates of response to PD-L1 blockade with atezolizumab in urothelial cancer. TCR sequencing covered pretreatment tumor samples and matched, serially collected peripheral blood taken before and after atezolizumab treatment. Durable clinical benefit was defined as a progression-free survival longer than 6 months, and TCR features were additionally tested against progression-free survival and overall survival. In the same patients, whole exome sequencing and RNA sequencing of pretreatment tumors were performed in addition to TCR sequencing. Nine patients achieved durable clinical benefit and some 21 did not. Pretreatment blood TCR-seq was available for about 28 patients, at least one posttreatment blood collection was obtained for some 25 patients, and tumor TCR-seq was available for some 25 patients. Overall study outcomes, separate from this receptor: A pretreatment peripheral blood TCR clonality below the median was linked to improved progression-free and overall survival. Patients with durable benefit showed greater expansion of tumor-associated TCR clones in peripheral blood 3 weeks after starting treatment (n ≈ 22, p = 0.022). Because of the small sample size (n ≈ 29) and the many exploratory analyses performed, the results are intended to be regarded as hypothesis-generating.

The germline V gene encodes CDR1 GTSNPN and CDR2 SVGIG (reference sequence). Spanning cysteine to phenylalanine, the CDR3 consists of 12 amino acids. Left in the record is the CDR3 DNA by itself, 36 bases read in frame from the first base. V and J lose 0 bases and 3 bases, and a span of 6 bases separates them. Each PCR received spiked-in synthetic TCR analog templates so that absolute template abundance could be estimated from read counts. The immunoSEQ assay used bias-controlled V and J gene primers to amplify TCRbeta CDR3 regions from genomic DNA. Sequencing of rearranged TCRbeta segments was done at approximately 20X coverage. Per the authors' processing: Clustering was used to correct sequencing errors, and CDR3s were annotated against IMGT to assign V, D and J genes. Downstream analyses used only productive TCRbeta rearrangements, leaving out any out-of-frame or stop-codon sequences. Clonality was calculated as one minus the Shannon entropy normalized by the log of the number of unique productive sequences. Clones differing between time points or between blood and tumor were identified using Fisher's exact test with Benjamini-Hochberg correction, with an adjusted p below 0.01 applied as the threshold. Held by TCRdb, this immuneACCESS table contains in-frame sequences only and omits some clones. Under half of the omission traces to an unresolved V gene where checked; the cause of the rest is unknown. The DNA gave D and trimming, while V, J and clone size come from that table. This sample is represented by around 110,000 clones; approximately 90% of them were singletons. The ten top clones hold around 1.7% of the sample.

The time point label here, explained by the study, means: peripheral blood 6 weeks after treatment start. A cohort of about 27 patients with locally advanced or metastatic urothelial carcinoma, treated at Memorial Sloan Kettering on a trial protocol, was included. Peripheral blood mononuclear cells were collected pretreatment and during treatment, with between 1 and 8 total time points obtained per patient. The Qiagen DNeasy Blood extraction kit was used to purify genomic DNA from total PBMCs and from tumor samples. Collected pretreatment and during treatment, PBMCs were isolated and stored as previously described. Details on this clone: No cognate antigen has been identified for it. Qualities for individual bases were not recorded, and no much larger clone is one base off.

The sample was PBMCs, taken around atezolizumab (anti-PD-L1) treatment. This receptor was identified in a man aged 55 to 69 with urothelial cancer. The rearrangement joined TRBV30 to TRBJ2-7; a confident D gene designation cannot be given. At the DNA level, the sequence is TGTGCCTGGAGTGTTGACTTCTACGAGCAGTACTTC. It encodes CAWSVDFYEQYF. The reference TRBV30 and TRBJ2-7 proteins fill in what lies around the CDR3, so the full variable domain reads SQTIHQWPATLVQPVGSPLSLECTVEGTSNPNLYWYRQAAGRGLQLLFYSVGIGQISSEVPQNLSASRPQDRQFILSSKKLLLSDSGFYLCAWSVDFYEQYFGPGTRLTVT.